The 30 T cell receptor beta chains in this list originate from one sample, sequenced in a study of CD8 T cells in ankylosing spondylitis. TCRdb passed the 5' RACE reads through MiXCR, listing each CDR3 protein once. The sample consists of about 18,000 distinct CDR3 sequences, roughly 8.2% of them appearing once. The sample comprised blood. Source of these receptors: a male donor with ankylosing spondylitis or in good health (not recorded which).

CDR3 in amino acids: CASSRTSGYNEQFF. The CDR3 nucleotides are TGTGCCAGCAGCCGGACTAGCGGCTACAATGAGCAGTTCTTC. V gene TRBV7-2 combines with J gene TRBJ2-1; 10 nucleotides agree with TRBD2. Germline trimming cut 5 bases from V and 3 bases from J; bases unmatched to any gene: 1. The CDR3 has 14 amino acids. CDR1 is SGHTA, CDR2 FQGNSA, per germline.

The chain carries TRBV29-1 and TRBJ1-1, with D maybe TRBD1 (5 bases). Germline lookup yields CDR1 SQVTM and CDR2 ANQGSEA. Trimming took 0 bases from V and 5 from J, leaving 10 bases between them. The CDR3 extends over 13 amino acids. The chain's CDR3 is CSVEEGRGTEAFF. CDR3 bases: TGCAGCGTTGAAGAGGGGCGAGGGACTGAAGCTTTCTTT.

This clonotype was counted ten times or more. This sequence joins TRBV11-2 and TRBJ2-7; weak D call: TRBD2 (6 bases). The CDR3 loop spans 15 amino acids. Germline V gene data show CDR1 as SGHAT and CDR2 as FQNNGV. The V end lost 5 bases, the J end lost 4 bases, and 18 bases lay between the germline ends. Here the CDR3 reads CASSNSGSIGYEQYF. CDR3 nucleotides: TGTGCCAGCAGCAATAGCGGATCCATCGGGTACGAGCAGTACTTC.

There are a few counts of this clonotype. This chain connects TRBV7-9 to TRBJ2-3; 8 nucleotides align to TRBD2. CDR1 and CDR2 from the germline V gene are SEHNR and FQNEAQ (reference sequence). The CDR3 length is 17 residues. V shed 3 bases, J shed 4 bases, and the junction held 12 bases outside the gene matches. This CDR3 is CASSLRKAGVWADTQYF. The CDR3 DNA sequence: TGTGCCAGCAGCTTGAGAAAAGCGGGAGTGTGGGCAGATACGCAGTATTTT.

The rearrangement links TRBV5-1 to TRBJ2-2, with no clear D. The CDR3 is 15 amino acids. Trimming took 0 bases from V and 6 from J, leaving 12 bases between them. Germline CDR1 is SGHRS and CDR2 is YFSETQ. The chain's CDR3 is CASSLGQYRPGELFF. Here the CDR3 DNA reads TGCGCCAGCAGCTTGGGCCAGTATCGCCCCGGGGAGCTGTTTTTT.

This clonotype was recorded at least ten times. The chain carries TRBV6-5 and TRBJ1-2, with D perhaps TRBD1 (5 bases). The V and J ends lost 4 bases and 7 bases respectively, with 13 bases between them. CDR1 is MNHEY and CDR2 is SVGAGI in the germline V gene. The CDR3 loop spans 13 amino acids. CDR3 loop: CASSLQGSGGYTF. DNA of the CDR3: TGTGCCAGCAGTTTGCAGGGATCCGGTGGCTACACCTTC.

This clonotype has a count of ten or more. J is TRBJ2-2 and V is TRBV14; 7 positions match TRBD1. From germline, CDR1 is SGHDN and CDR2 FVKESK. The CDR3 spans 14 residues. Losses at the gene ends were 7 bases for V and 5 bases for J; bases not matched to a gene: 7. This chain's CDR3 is CASKGTEWTGELFF. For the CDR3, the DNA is TGTGCCAGCAAGGGGACAGAATGGACCGGGGAGCTGTTTTTT.

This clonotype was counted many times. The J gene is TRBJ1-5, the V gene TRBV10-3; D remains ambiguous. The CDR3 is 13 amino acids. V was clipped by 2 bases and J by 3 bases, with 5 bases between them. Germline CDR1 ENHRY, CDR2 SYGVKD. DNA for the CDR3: TGTGCCATCAGTGAGCGCCCCAATCAGCCCCAGCATTTT. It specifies CAISERPNQPQHF.

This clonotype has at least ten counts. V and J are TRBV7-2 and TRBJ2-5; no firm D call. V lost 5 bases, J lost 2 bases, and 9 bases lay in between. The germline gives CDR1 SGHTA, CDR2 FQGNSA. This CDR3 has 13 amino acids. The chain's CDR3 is CASSEQWQETQYF. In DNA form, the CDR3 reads TGTGCCAGCAGCGAACAATGGCAAGAGACCCAGTACTTC.

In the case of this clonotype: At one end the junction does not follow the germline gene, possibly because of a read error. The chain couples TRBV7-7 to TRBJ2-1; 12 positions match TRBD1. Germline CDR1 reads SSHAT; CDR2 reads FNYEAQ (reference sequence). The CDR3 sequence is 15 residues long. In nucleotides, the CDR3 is TGTGCTAGCAGCTCGGGACAGGGGGCCCACAATGAGCAGTTCTTC. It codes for CASSSGQGAHNEQFF.

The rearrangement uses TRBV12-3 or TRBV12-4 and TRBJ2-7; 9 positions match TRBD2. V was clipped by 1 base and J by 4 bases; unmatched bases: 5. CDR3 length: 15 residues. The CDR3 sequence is CASSLGLAGRYEQYF. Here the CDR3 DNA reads TGTGCCAGCAGTTTAGGGCTAGCGGGAAGGTACGAGCAGTACTTC.

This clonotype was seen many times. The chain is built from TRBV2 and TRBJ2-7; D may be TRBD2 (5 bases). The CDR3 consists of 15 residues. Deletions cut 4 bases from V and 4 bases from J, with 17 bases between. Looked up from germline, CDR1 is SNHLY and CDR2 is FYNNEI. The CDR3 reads CASSGEEVLRYEQYV. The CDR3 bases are TGTGCCAGCAGTGGAGAGGAGGTTTTACGGTACGAGCAGTACGTC.

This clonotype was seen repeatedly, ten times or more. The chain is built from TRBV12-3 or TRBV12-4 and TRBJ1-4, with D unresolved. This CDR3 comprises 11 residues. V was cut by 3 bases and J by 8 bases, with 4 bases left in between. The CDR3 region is CASSFLEKLFF. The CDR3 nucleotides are TGTGCCAGCAGTTTCTTGGAAAAACTGTTTTTT.

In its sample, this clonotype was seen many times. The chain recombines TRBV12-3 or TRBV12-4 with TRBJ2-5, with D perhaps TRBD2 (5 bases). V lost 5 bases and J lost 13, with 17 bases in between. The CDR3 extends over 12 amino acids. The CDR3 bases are TGTGCCAGCAGTCCGCGGACCGGGGAAAGGTACTTC. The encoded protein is CASSPRTGERYF.

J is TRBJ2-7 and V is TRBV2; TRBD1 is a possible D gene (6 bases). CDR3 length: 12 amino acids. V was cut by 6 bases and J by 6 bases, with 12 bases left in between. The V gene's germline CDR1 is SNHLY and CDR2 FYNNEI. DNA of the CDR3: TGTGCCAGCAGACTACAGGGTTTCGAGCAGTACTTC. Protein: CASRLQGFEQYF.

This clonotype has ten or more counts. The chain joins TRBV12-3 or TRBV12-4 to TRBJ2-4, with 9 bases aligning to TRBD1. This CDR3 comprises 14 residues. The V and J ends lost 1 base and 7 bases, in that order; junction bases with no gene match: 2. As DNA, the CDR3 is TGTGCCAGCAGTTTAGGCGGGACAGGGAACATTCAGTACTTC. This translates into CASSLGGTGNIQYF.

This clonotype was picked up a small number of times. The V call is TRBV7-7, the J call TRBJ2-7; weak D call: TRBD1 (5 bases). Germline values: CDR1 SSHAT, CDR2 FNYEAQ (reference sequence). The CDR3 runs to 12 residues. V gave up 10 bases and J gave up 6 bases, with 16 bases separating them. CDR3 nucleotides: TGTGCCATATCCGGGCCCCAGGGCGAGCAGTACTTC. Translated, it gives CAISGPQGEQYF.

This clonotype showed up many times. CDR3 residues: CATRATGDTDTQYF. The DNA of the CDR3 is TGTGCCACCAGAGCGACCGGAGACACAGATACGCAGTATTTT. The chain carries TRBV24-1 and TRBJ2-3; no definite D call. The V and J ends lost 7 bases and 2 bases respectively, with 12 bases between them. This CDR3 comprises 14 residues. From germline, CDR1 is KGHDR and CDR2 SFDVKD.

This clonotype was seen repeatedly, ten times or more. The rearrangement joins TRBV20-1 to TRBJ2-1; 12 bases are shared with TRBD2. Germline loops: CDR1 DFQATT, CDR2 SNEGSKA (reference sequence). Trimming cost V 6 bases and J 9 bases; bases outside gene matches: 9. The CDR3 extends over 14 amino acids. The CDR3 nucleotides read TGCAGTGCCCAAGGGCCTAGCGGGAGGGTTGAGCAGTTCTTC. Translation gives CSAQGPSGRVEQFF.

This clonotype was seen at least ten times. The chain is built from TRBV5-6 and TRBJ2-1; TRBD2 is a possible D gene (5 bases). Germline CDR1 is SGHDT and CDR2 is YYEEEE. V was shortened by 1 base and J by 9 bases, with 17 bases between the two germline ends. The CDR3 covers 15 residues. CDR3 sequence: CASSLRWTARGEQFF. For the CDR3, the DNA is TGTGCCAGCAGCTTGAGGTGGACGGCCCGGGGTGAGCAGTTCTTC.

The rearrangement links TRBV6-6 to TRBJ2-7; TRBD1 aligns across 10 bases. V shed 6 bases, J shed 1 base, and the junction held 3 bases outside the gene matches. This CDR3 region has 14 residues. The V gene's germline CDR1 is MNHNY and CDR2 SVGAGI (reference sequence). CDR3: CASRGTGESYEQYV. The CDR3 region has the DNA TGTGCCAGCAGGGGGACAGGGGAATCCTACGAGCAGTACGTC.

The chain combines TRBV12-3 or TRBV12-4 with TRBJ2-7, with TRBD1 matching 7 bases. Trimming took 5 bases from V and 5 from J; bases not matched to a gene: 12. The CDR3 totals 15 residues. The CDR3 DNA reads TGTGCCAGCAGTCTAGACAGGGTTCAGCAACACGAGCAGTACGTC. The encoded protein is CASSLDRVQQHEQYV.

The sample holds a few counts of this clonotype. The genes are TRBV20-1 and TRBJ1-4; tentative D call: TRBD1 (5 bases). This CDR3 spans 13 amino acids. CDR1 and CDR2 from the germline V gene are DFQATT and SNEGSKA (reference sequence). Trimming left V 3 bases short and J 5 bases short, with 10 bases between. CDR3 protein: CSARGPGNEKLFF. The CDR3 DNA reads TGCAGTGCTAGGGGACCTGGGAATGAAAAACTGTTTTTT.

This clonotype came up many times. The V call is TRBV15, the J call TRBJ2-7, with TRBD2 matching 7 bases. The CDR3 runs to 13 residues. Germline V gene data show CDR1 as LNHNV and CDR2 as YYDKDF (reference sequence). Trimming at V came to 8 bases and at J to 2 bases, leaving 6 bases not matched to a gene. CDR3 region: CATSAGEAYEQYV. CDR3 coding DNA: TGTGCCACCTCTGCGGGAGAAGCCTACGAGCAGTACGTC.

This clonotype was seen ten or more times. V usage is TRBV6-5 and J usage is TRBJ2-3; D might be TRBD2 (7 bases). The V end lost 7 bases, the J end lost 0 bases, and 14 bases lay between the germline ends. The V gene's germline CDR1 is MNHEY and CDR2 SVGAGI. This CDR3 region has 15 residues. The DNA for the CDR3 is TGTGCCAGCACCGAAAGCGGGACAAGCACAGATACGCAGTATTTT. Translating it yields CASTESGTSTDTQYF.

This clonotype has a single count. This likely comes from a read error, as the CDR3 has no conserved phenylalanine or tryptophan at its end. The CDR3 DNA follows: TGTGCCAGCAAACTAGCGGGGGGGCGCACAGATACGCAGTATTCT. Translating gives CASKLAGGRTDTQYS. The chain is built from TRBV6-2 or TRBV6-3 and TRBJ2-3, with TRBD2 matching over 13 bases. Germline V gene data show CDR1 as MNHEY and CDR2 as SVGEGT. The CDR3 is made up of 15 amino acids. The trim removed 7 bases at V and 1 base at J, leaving 2 bases unmatched.

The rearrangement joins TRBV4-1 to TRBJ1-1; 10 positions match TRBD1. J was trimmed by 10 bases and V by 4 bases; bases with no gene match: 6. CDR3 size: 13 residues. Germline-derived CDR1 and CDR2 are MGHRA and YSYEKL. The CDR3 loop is CASSRDRGQTAFF. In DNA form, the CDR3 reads TGCGCCAGCAGCCGTGACAGGGGGCAGACAGCTTTCTTT.

CDR3 DNA sequence: TGTGCCAGCAGTTTCCCACAAGAAAAACTGTTTTTT. Translating gives CASSFPQEKLFF. The rearrangement uses TRBV28 and TRBJ1-4; D gene uncertain. Germline CDR1 and CDR2: MDHEN and SYDVKM. This CDR3 comprises 12 residues. Trimming cost V 3 bases and J 8 bases, with 7 bases left between them.

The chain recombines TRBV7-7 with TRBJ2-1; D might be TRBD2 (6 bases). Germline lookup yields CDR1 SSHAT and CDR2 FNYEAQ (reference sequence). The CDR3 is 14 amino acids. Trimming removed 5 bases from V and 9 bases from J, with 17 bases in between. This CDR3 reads CASSTRLGTVEQFF. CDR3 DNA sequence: TGTGCCAGCAGCACCAGACTAGGAACGGTTGAGCAGTTCTTC.

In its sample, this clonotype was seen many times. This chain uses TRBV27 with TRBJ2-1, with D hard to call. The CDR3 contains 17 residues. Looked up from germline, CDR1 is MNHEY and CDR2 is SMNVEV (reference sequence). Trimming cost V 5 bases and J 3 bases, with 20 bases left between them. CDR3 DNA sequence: TGTGCCAGCAGTCTACGTGGTGGTCGCCAACTCTACAATGAGCAGTTCTTC. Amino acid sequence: CASSLRGGRQLYNEQFF.